One sample yielded the 20 T cell receptor beta chains listed below, sequenced in a study of T-cell reconstitution after alpha-beta-depleted transplantation in children. A TCRbeta library incorporating unique molecular identifiers was prepared. TCRdb re-analysed the PCR reads in MiXCR, keeping a single row per CDR3 protein. The data show a few hundred thousand distinct CDR3 sequences, approximately 10% seen once. The starting material was PBMCs from the stem cell graft donor, obtained from the stem cell graft. Source of these receptors: a human donor who donated a stem cell graft to a child with acute lymphoblastic leukemia.

This clonotype was counted between two and nine times. The rearrangement uses TRBV3-1 and TRBJ1-2; 7 bases align to TRBD1. Germline V gene sequence: CDR1 LGHDT, CDR2 YNNKEL (reference sequence). The CDR3 contains 15 residues. The V and J ends lost 4 bases and 5 bases, in that order; junction bases with no gene match: 10. The CDR3: CASSPTHRGRYGYTF. The CDR3, as DNA: TGTGCCAGCAGCCCCACCCACAGGGGAAGATATGGCTACACCTTC.

The chain joins TRBV7-6 to TRBJ1-5, with 7 nucleotides matching TRBD1. CDR1 and CDR2 from the germline V gene are SGHVS and FNYEAQ. The J segment lost 3 bases and the V segment lost 5 bases, leaving 7 bases of the junction unmatched. The CDR3 runs 15 residues. Written as DNA, the CDR3 is TGTGCCAGCAGCCGGGACAGCCAAGTCAATCAGCCCCAGCATTTT. Translation: CASSRDSQVNQPQHF.

Points on this clonotype: Likely a read error: the CDR3 ends without its conserved phenylalanine or tryptophan. The chain recombines TRBV6-2 or TRBV6-3 with TRBJ2-1, with TRBD2 identical over 7 bases. Trimming took 9 bases from V and 8 from J; bases not matched to a gene: 1. The CDR3 is made up of 10 amino acids. Germline CDR1 is MNHEY and CDR2 is SVGEGT. The CDR3 DNA reads as TGTGCCAGTCGGGGGGATGAGCAGTTCGTC. This sequence encodes CASRGDEQFV.

This clonotype was detected once. This CDR3 reads CASSLFDRRNTGELFF. The CDR3 nucleotides are TGTGCCAGCAGCTTGTTTGACAGGCGTAACACCGGGGAGCTGTTTTTT. The chain has TRBV5-4 and TRBJ2-2; TRBD1 might be the D (6 bases). CDR1 and CDR2 (germline): SGHNT, YYREEE (reference sequence). V lost 1 base and J lost 2, with 12 bases in between. The CDR3 is made up of 16 amino acids.

This clonotype was seen more than once but under ten times. The gene calls are TRBV6-5 and TRBJ2-6; D is possibly TRBD1 (5 bases). The CDR3 consists of 17 residues. V was trimmed by 1 base and J by 0 bases, leaving 10 bases between them. Per germline, CDR1 MNHEY and CDR2 SVGAGI. The CDR3 here is CASSYWFRGSGANVLTF. CDR3 nucleotides: TGTGCCAGCAGTTACTGGTTTAGGGGCTCTGGGGCCAACGTCCTGACTTTC.

This rearrangement joins TRBV5-1 to TRBJ1-2, with D hard to call. The V gene's germline CDR1 is SGHRS and CDR2 YFSETQ. CDR3 size: 14 residues. V was shortened by 0 bases and J by 7 bases, with 13 bases between the two germline ends. The CDR3 DNA follows: TGCGCCAGCAGCTTGGATGTGACCCCGGCTGGCTACACCTTC. Protein product: CASSLDVTPAGYTF.

This clonotype was seen a handful of times. J is TRBJ2-5 and V is TRBV5-6, with D tentatively TRBD2 (6 bases). The CDR3 is 15 amino acids. The germline V gene has CDR1 SGHDT and CDR2 YYEEEE. V lost 0 bases to trimming and J lost 2 bases, with 11 bases between them. CDR3 nucleotides: TGTGCCAGCAGCTTGGTTGGAGGGGCGCAAGAGACCCAGTACTTC. Translating gives CASSLVGGAQETQYF.

This clonotype has at least ten counts. The V call is TRBV20-1, the J call TRBJ1-4; a possible D gene is TRBD1 (6 bases). V was shortened by 0 bases and J by 8 bases, with 13 bases between the two germline ends. CDR1 is DFQATT and CDR2 is SNEGSKA in the germline V gene (reference sequence). This CDR3 contains 14 residues. This CDR3 reads CSAREGGLGEKLFF. CDR3 DNA: TGCAGTGCTAGAGAAGGGGGACTGGGGGAAAAACTGTTTTTT.

This clonotype was detected many times. This chain connects TRBV24-1 to TRBJ2-1; 7 bases match TRBD1. With 0 bases clipped from V and 2 bases from J, the junction kept 3 bases outside the gene matches. Per the germline V gene, CDR1 is KGHDR and CDR2 is SFDVKD. CDR3 size: 16 residues. The CDR3, as DNA: TGTGCCACCAGTGATTTGGGGACAGCAACCTACAATGAGCAGTTCTTC. Translating gives CATSDLGTATYNEQFF.

The chain carries TRBV7-8 and TRBJ1-5; D gene uncertain. The ends were cut back, 1 base at V and 5 bases at J, with 21 bases in the middle. The CDR3 has 18 amino acids. Germline loops: CDR1 SGHVS, CDR2 FQNEAQ. The CDR3 DNA reads as TGTGCCAGCAGCTTAGTCGGGTCAGAAGGGCCGCCTTATCAGCCCCAGCATTTT. Translating it yields CASSLVGSEGPPYQPQHF.

The chain carries TRBV12-3 or TRBV12-4 and TRBJ1-4; a weak D match, TRBD1 (6 bases). V was pared by 6 bases and J by 8 bases, with 22 bases between. CDR3 length equals 16 residues. This chain's CDR3 is CASSSGTTTSGEKLFF. CDR3 DNA sequence: TGTGCCAGCAGCTCCGGGACAACTACTTCGGGGGAAAAACTGTTTTTT.

This clonotype was counted a few times. This rearrangement joins TRBV4-2 to TRBJ2-7; maybe TRBD2 (5 bases). V was pared by 6 bases and J by 7 bases, with 19 bases between. This CDR3 has 14 amino acids. Germline loops: CDR1 LGHNA, CDR2 YNFKEQ. The CDR3 region has the DNA TGTGCCAGCAGGCGCTTCGGGCTGTCGGGGGAGCAGTACTTC. It codes for CASRRFGLSGEQYF.

This clonotype was seen more than once but under ten times. CDR3 in amino acids: CASARVNTEAFF. CDR3 coding DNA: TGTGCCAGCGCCAGGGTGAACACTGAAGCTTTCTTT. The gene calls are TRBV27 and TRBJ1-1; perhaps TRBD1 as D (5 bases). Trimming took off 8 bases at V and 0 bases at J, with 7 bases between the two ends. The CDR3 extends over 12 amino acids. Per the germline V gene, CDR1 is MNHEY and CDR2 is SMNVEV (reference sequence).

The chain couples TRBV5-1 to TRBJ1-6; D gene uncertain. The CDR3 length is 14 residues. Germline assignment: CDR1 SGHRS and CDR2 YFSETQ. V was trimmed by 6 bases and J by 7 bases, leaving 14 bases between them. This chain's CDR3 is CASTESLGNSPLHF. CDR3 nucleotides: TGCGCCAGCACTGAGAGTCTTGGAAATTCACCCCTCCACTTT.

This clonotype has just a few counts. V is TRBV20-1 and J is TRBJ2-1; TRBD1 might be the D (6 bases). Germline CDR1 and CDR2: DFQATT and SNEGSKA (reference sequence). The CDR3 runs to 13 residues. Trimming cost V 1 base and J 8 bases, with 12 bases left between them. In DNA, the CDR3 is TGCAGTGCTAGAGGCAGGGGCGAGGATGAGCAGTTCTTC. Protein product: CSARGRGEDEQFF.

The chain has TRBV24-1 and TRBJ1-1; 9 positions agree with TRBD1. Trimming cost V 8 bases and J 4 bases; bases outside gene matches: 7. CDR3 length equals 14 residues. From germline, CDR1 is KGHDR and CDR2 SFDVKD. Here the CDR3 reads CATTGGQGFTEAFF. CDR3 DNA: TGTGCCACCACCGGAGGACAGGGGTTCACTGAAGCTTTCTTT.

This clonotype was recorded many times. The chain is built from TRBV5-1 and TRBJ2-5; D remains unclear. Germline assignment: CDR1 SGHRS and CDR2 YFSETQ. This CDR3 comprises 13 residues. V was clipped by 3 bases and J by 4 bases, with 10 bases between them. CDR3 loop: CASSSSPTETQYF. As DNA, the CDR3 is TGCGCCAGCAGCTCATCGCCAACAGAGACCCAGTACTTC.

In regard to this clonotype: Germline and junction disagree at one end, which may indicate a read error. CDR3 sequence reads: CASSLGWDLLLF. For the CDR3, the DNA is TGTGCCAGCAGTTTAGGTTGGGACCTCCTCCTTTTT. The chain recombines TRBV27 with TRBJ2-3, with D perhaps given as TRBD1 or TRBD2 (5 bases each). This CDR3 has 12 residues. Germline V gene data show CDR1 as MNHEY and CDR2 as SMNVEV (reference sequence).

This clonotype has only a few counts. This chain uses TRBV12-3 or TRBV12-4 with TRBJ1-1; D is unresolved. Trimming left V 2 bases short and J 4 bases short, with 8 bases between. The CDR3 runs to 13 residues. The CDR3 spells CASSLMTGTEAFF. CDR3 nucleotide sequence: TGTGCCAGCAGTTTAATGACCGGCACTGAAGCTTTCTTT.

The gene calls are TRBV21-1 and TRBJ2-3; TRBD1 was called by the table and not checked on the DNA. TRBV21-1 is termed a pseudogene. The CDR3 covers 14 residues. CDR3 sequence reads: CASSKGQFTDTQYF. Here the CDR3 DNA reads TGTGCCAGCAGCAAGGGACAGTTCACAGATACGCAGTATTTT.